The 17 T cell receptor beta chains below come from one sample, sequenced in a study of early T cells in non-severe SARS-CoV-2 infection. TCRdb re-called the 5' RACE reads with MiXCR, one entry per CDR3 protein. The top ten hold 5% to 5.5% of the sample, which has about 50,000 distinct CDR3 sequences, about 5.2% seen once. The material was whole blood, obtained at baseline. The origin of the receptors is an adult who was a healthcare worker with PCR-confirmed SARS-CoV-2 infection or an uninfected control (not recorded which).

This clonotype was seen a single time. This CDR3 is missing its conserved last phenylalanine or tryptophan, likely due to a read error. The chain is built from TRBV6-1 and TRBJ1-5; TRBD1 might be the D (5 bases). Germline-derived CDR1 and CDR2 are MNHNS and SASEGT. The CDR3 loop spans 12 amino acids. Trimming pared 10 bases from V and 6 bases from J, leaving 13 bases between. CDR3 nucleotide sequence: TGTGCCATCGATTCAGGGCTTCAGCCCCAGCATTCT. Protein: CAIDSGLQPQHS.

This clonotype was picked up a small number of times. The J gene is TRBJ2-7, the V gene TRBV6-6, with 10 bases that match TRBD1. The trim removed 8 bases at V and 2 bases at J, leaving 6 bases unmatched. Germline loops: CDR1 MNHNY, CDR2 SVGAGI (reference sequence). This CDR3 has 14 residues. The CDR3 nucleotides read TGTGCCAGCGCGCCGGGACAGGGGACCTACGAGCAGTACTTC. It translates to CASAPGQGTYEQYF.

This clonotype was picked up many times. The chain links TRBV30 to TRBJ2-1; 9 positions match TRBD1. CDR3 length equals 15 residues. V trimming: 0 bases; J trimming: 7 bases; junction bases outside the gene matches: 7. Germline CDR1 reads GTSNPN; CDR2 reads SVGIG (reference sequence). The CDR3 loop reads CAWSVGGTGSNEQFF. The CDR3 nucleotides read TGTGCCTGGAGTGTAGGGGGGACAGGGTCTAATGAGCAGTTCTTC.

With regard to this clonotype: Just one base apart from a much larger clone, this may be a read error. No conserved phenylalanine or tryptophan is present at the end of the CDR3, so a read error is the likely explanation. This rearrangement joins TRBV27 to TRBJ1-2, with D perhaps matching TRBD1 (5 bases). Germline CDR1 MNHEY, CDR2 SMNVEV (reference sequence). V lost 5 bases and J 5 bases, leaving 18 bases between the germline ends. CDR3 length equals 15 residues. CDR3 sequence reads: CASSPTRQSSYGYTS. The DNA of the CDR3 is TGTGCCAGCAGTCCCACGCGACAGAGCAGTTATGGCTACACCTCC.

The chain carries TRBV5-1 and TRBJ2-3; no reliable D call. Germline V lookup: CDR1 SGHRS, CDR2 YFSETQ. Trimming took 5 bases from V and 4 from J, leaving 11 bases between them. The CDR3 is made up of 13 amino acids. The CDR3 protein is CASRLDGADTQYF. CDR3 coding DNA: TGCGCCAGCAGATTAGATGGGGCAGATACGCAGTATTTT.

Many counts were recorded for this clonotype. The chain has TRBV24-1 and TRBJ2-1, with TRBD2 matching 12 bases. V lost 4 bases, J lost 10 bases, and 7 bases stayed unmatched. Germline V gene sequence: CDR1 KGHDR, CDR2 SFDVKD. The CDR3 consists of 15 residues. CDR3 loop: CATSDDGLAGREQFF. In nucleotides, the CDR3 is TGTGCCACCAGTGACGACGGACTAGCGGGAAGGGAGCAGTTCTTC.

Ten or more counts support this clonotype. The chain links TRBV20-1 to TRBJ2-4; the match to TRBD2 covers 13 bases. Per the germline V gene, CDR1 is DFQATT and CDR2 is SNEGSKA (reference sequence). The CDR3 has 15 amino acids. Trimming took 3 bases from V and 7 from J; bases not matched to a gene: 6. CDR3 nucleotides: TGCAGTGCTAGGGGGACTAGCGGGATATGGAACATTCAGTACTTC. It translates to CSARGTSGIWNIQYF.

This clonotype was recorded a few times. CDR3 in DNA: TGCAGTGCGACCTGGGACAGGGGAGTGGGAGGCAATCAGCCCCAGCATTTT. Residues: CSATWDRGVGGNQPQHF. The chain couples TRBV20-1 to TRBJ1-5; 10 bases agree with TRBD1. Germline loops: CDR1 DFQATT, CDR2 SNEGSKA (reference sequence). Trimming at V came to 6 bases and at J to 2 bases, leaving 13 bases not matched to a gene. The CDR3 is 17 amino acids.

Many counts were recorded for this clonotype. The chain carries TRBV7-2 and TRBJ1-5; D uncertain. Germline CDR1 SGHTA, CDR2 FQGNSA. Trimming removed 3 bases from V and 4 bases from J, with 16 bases in between. CDR3 length equals 16 residues. CDR3 DNA sequence: TGTGCCAGCAGCTTCGACCTGGGCAGCCTAAATCAGCCCCAGCATTTT. Its protein product is CASSFDLGSLNQPQHF.

This clonotype has a count of ten or more. The rearrangement uses TRBV6-2 or TRBV6-3 and TRBJ1-2, with 7 positions matching TRBD1. After removal of 7 bases from V and 2 bases from J, the junction contained 4 bases not matched to a gene. The CDR3 is 13 residues long. The germline V gene encodes CDR1 MNHEY and CDR2 SVGEGT. This CDR3 reads CASKTQGNYGYTF. DNA of the CDR3: TGTGCCAGCAAGACACAGGGGAACTATGGCTACACCTTC.

At least ten counts were recorded for this clonotype. The V gene is TRBV5-1, the J gene TRBJ2-3, with 7 bases identical to TRBD2. Looked up from germline, CDR1 is SGHRS and CDR2 is YFSETQ. This CDR3 spans 15 amino acids. Trimming cost V 4 bases and J 3 bases; bases outside gene matches: 8. CDR3 coding DNA: TGCGCCAGCAGCGCTAGCGGACTAACGACAGATACGCAGTATTTT. Its protein product is CASSASGLTTDTQYF.

This clonotype came up many times. This rearrangement joins TRBV9 to TRBJ2-1, with a possible D match to TRBD1 (7 bases). V was pared by 0 bases and J by 4 bases, with 14 bases between. CDR1 and CDR2 (germline): SGDLS, YYNGEE. The CDR3 is 16 amino acids. The CDR3 DNA is TGTGCCAGCAGCGTAGGGCCCAGGGGGACTTACAATGAGCAGTTCTTC. It yields the protein CASSVGPRGTYNEQFF.

This clonotype occurred a few times. The chain recombines TRBV6-6 with TRBJ2-7; 13 nucleotides match TRBD2. Germline assignment: CDR1 MNHNY and CDR2 SVGAGI (reference sequence). The junction had 5 bases not matched to a gene; V was cut back by 4 bases and J by 2 bases. The length of the CDR3 is 16 residues. CDR3 nucleotide sequence: TGTGCCAGCAGTTCCGGGACTAGCGGGATTACCTACGAGCAGTACTTC. Encoded protein: CASSSGTSGITYEQYF.

The genes are TRBV28 and TRBJ1-1; no clear D gene. This CDR3 region has 13 residues. Trimming shortened V by 6 bases and J by 2 bases, and 10 bases separated the two germline ends. Germline CDR1 and CDR2: MDHEN and SYDVKM. CDR3 nucleotides: TGTGCCAGCAGATCCGTGGGAAACACTGAAGCTTTCTTT. This translates into CASRSVGNTEAFF.

This clonotype occurred many times. The chain couples TRBV20-1 to TRBJ1-5, with D unclear. V was trimmed by 3 bases and J by 6 bases, leaving 12 bases between them. CDR1 is DFQATT and CDR2 is SNEGSKA in the germline V gene (reference sequence). This CDR3 is 13 amino acids long. In nucleotides, the CDR3 is TGCAGTGCTAGTGGGTGGGTGAGTCAGCCCCAGCATTTT. As protein: CSASGWVSQPQHF.

This clonotype came up a few times. The chain couples TRBV6-1 to TRBJ2-4; D gene uncertain. CDR1 and CDR2 from the germline V gene are MNHNS and SASEGT. The ends were cut back, 7 bases at V and 6 bases at J, with 16 bases in the middle. The CDR3 is made up of 14 amino acids. The CDR3 here is CASTLISDPNIQYF. CDR3 bases: TGTGCCAGCACCCTAATTTCGGACCCAAACATTCAGTACTTC.

The V gene is TRBV2, the J gene TRBJ1-2; possibly TRBD1 for D (5 bases). Germline V lookup: CDR1 SNHLY, CDR2 FYNNEI. V lost 6 bases and J 2 bases, leaving 16 bases between the germline ends. This CDR3 is built from 15 residues. The CDR3 nucleotides are TGTGCCAGCAGGACCCGGGGCGGGTGGAACTATGGCTACACCTTC. Translated: CASRTRGGWNYGYTF.